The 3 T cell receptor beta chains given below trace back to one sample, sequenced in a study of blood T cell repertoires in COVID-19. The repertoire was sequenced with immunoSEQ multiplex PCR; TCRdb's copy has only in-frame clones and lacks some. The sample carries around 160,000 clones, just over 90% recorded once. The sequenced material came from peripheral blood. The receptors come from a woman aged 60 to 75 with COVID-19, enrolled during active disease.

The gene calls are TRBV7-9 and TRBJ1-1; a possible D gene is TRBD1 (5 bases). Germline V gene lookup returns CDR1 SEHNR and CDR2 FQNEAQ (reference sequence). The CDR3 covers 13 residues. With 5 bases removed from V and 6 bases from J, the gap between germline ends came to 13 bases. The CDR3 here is CASSPGLRPEAFF. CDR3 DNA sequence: TGTGCCAGCAGCCCGGGACTACGCCCTGAAGCTTTCTTT.

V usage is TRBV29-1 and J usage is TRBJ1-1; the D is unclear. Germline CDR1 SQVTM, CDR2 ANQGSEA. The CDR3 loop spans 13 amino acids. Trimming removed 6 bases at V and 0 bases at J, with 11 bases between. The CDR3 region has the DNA TGCAGCGTGACATACCGATTGAACACTGAAGCTTTCTTT. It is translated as CSVTYRLNTEAFF.

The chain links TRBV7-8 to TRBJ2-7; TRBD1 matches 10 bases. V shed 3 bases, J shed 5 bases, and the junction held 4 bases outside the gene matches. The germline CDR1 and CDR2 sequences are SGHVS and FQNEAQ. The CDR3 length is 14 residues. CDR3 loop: CASSFDRGLNEQYF. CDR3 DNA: TGTGCCAGCAGCTTCGACAGGGGGCTTAACGAGCAGTACTTC. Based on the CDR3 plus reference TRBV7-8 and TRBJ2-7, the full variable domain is GAGVSQSPRYKVAKRGQDVALRCDPISGHVSLFWYQQALGQGPEFLTYFQNEAQLDKSGLPSDRFFAERPEGSVSTLKIQRTQQEDSAVYLCASSFDRGLNEQYFGPGTRLTVT.